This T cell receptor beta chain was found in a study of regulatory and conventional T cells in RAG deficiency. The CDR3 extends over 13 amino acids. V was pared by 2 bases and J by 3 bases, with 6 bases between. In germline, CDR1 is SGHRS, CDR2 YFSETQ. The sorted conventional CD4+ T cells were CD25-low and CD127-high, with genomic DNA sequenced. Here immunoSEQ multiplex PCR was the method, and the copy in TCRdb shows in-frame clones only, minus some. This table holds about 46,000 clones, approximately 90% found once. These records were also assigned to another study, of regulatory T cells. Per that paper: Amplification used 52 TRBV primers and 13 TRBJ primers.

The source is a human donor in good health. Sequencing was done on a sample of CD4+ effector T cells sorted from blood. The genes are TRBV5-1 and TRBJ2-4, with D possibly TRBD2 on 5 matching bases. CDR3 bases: TGCGCCAGCAGCTTCGAGGGCAAAAACATTCAGTACTTC. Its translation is CASSFEGKNIQYF.